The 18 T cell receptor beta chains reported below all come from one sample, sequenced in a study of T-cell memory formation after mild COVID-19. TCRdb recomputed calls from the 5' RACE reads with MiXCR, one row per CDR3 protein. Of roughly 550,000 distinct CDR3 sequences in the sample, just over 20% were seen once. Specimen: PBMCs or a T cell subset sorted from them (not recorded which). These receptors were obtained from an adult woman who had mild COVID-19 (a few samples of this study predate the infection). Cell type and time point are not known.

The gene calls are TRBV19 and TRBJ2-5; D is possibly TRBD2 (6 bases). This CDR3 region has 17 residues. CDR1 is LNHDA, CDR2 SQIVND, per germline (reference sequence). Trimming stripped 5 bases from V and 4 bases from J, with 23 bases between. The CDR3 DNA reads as TGTGCCAGTAGTTTGGGTTCTAGCGCGGGCACGGTAGAGACCCAGTACTTC. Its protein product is CASSLGSSAGTVETQYF.

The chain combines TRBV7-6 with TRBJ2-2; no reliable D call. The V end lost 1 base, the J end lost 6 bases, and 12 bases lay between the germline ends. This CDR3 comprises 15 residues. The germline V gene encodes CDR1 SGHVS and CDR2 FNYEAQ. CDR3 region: CASSLGVQMSGELFF. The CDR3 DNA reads TGTGCCAGCAGCTTAGGAGTTCAGATGTCCGGGGAGCTGTTTTTT.

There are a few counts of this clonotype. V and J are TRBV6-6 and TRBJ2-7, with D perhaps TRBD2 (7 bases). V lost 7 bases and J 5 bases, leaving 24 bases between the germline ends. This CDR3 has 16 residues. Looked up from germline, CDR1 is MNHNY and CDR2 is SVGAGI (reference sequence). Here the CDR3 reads CASTNRGGALGNEQYF. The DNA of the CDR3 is TGTGCCAGCACCAACAGAGGGGGGGCCCTGGGAAACGAGCAGTACTTC.

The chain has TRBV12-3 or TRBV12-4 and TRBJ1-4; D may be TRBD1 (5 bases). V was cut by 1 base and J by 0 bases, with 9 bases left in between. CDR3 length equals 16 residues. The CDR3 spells CASSLDGAATNEKLFF. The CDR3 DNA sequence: TGTGCCAGCAGTTTAGATGGGGCCGCAACTAATGAAAAACTGTTTTTT.

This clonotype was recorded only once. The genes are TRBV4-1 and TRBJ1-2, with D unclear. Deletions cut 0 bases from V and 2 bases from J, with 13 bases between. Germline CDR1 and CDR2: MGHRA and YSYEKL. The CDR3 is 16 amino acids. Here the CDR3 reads CASSQDNGVSNYGYTF. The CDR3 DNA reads TGCGCCAGCAGCCAAGATAATGGGGTTTCCAACTATGGCTACACCTTC.

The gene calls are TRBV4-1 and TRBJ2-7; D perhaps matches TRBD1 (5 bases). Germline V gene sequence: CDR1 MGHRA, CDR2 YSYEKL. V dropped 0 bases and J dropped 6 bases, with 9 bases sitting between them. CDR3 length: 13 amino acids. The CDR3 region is CASSQDGALEQYF. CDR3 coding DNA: TGCGCCAGCAGCCAAGATGGGGCCCTCGAGCAGTACTTC.

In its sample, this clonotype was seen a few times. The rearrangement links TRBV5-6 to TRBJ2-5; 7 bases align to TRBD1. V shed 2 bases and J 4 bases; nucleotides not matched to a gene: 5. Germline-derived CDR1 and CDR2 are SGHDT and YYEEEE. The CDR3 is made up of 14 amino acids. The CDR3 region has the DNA TGTGCCAGCAGCTTAACAGGGGTCCGAGAGACCCAGTACTTC. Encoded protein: CASSLTGVRETQYF.

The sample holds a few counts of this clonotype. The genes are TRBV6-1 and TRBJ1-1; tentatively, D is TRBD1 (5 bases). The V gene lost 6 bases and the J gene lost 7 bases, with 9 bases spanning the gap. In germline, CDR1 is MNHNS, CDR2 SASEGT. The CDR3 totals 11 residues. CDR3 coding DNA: TGTGCCAGCAGGGGACCCAATGAAGCTTTCTTT. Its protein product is CASRGPNEAFF.

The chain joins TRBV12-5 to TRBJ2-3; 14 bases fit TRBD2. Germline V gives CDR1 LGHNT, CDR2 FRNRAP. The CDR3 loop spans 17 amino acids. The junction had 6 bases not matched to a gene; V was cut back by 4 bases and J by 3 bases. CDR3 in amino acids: CASGSGTSGSVTDTQYF. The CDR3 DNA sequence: TGTGCTAGTGGTTCCGGGACTAGCGGGAGCGTAACAGATACGCAGTATTTT.

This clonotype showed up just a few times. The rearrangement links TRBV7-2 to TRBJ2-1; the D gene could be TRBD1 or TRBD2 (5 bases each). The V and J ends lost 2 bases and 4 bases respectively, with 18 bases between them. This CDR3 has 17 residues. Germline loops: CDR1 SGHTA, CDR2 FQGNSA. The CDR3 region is CASSLRVGGIGYNEQFF. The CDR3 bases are TGTGCCAGCAGCTTACGGGTTGGGGGAATTGGGTACAATGAGCAGTTCTTC.

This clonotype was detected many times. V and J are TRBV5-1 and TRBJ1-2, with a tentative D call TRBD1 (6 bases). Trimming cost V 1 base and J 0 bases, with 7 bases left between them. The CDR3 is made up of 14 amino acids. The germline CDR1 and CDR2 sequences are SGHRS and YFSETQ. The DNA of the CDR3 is TGCGCCAGCAGCTTGCGGACAGCTAACTATGGCTACACCTTC. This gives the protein CASSLRTANYGYTF.

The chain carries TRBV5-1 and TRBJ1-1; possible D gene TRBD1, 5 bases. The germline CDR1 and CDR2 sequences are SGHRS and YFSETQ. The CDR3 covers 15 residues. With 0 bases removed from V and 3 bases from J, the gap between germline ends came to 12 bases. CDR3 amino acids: CASSLASGRDTEAFF. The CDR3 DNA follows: TGCGCCAGCAGCTTGGCCTCAGGGAGGGACACTGAAGCTTTCTTT.

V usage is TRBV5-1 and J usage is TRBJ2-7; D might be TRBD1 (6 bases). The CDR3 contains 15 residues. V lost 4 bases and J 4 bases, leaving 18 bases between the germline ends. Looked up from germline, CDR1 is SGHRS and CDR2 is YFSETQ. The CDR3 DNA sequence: TGCGCCAGCAGCCAGACCTACGGACAGCAATACGAGCAGTACTTC. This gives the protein CASSQTYGQQYEQYF.

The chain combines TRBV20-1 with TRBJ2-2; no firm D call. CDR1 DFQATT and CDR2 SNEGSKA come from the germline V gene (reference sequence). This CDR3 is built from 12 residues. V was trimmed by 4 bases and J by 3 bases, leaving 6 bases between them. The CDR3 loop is CSATQDTGELFF. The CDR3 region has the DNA TGCAGTGCTACTCAGGACACCGGGGAGCTGTTTTTT.

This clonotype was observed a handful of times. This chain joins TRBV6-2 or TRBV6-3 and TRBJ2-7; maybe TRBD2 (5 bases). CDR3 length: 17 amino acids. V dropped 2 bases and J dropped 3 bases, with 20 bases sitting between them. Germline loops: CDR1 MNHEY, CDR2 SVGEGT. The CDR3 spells CASSYPVRATGVYEQYF. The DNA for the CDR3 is TGTGCCAGCAGTTACCCCGTGAGGGCTACTGGGGTCTACGAGCAGTACTTC.

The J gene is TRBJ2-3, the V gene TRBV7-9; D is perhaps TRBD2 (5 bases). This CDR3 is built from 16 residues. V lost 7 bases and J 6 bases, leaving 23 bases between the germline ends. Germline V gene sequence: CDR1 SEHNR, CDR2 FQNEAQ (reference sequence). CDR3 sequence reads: CASTPRDLNYADTQYF. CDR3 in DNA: TGTGCCAGCACCCCCCGGGATCTTAACTATGCCGATACGCAGTATTTT.

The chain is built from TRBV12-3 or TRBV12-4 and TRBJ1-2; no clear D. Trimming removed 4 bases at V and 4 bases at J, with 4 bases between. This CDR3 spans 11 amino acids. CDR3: CASSSSYGYTF. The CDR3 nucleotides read TGTGCCAGCAGTTCGTCCTATGGCTACACCTTC.

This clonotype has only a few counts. For the CDR3, the DNA is TGTGCCATCAGGCGACAGGCAGAGAATTCACCCCTCCACTTT. Its translation: CAIRRQAENSPLHF. The rearrangement uses TRBV10-3 and TRBJ1-6, with TRBD1 as a possible D gene (6 bases). In germline, CDR1 is ENHRY, CDR2 SYGVKD. V dropped 6 bases and J dropped 7 bases, with 13 bases sitting between them. The CDR3 has 14 amino acids.